This T cell receptor (beta chain) was identified in a study of T cells after yellow fever vaccination. Study information: In the case of low-cell-number fractions, SMART-Seq v4 Ultra Low Input was used for preparation.

Many counts were recorded for this clonotype. Its specificity is unknown. From the 5' RACE reads, TCRdb called clonotypes with MiXCR, one entry per CDR3 protein. The table shows approximately 600,000 distinct CDR3 sequences, with about 12% occurring only once. Regarding the study as a whole: Among primary-vaccination clones, most reappeared after the booster, at 95% to 96% for CD4 and approximately 90% for CD8.

CDR3 length: 16 residues. The chain carries TRBV21-1 and TRBJ2-7; no DNA check was done on the table's D call, TRBD2. TRBV21-1 is tagged as a pseudogene. The sequencing here drew on PBMCs, taken on the day of the yellow fever booster vaccination. This receptor was obtained from a young man who received the YFV17D yellow fever vaccine. CDR3 bases: TGTGCCAGCAGCTCCCGCACTAGCGGGAGAACCTACGAGCAGTACTTC. This sequence encodes CASSSRTSGRTYEQYF.